The present T cell receptor (beta chain) was sequenced within a study of Ad26.COV2.S vaccination and SARS-CoV-2 variants. The CDR3 runs 13 residues. Germline values: CDR1 SEHNR, CDR2 FQNEAQ (reference sequence). The V gene lost 1 base and the J gene lost 8 bases, with 11 bases spanning the gap. The repertoire was sequenced with immunoSEQ multiplex PCR; TCRdb's copy has only in-frame clones and lacks some. The sample records about 320,000 clones, just under 85% being singletons. Treatment of the sample: roughly 18 received Ad26.COV2.S at low or high dose, single or two shots; several received placebo; per-sample allocation not given. At day 63 after the first vaccine or placebo injection, samples were drawn. The study used a vaccine consisting of an Ad26 vector that expressed Wuhan-strain SARS-CoV-2 spike.

Sequencing was performed on peripheral blood, taken in a trial of Ad26.COV2.S vaccine versus placebo. The receptor was derived from a person aged 18-60 years who received the Ad26.COV2.S COVID-19 vaccine or a placebo. The chain carries TRBV7-9 and TRBJ1-1; no firm D call. CDR3 protein: CASSLESGLEAFF. The CDR3 DNA reads as TGTGCCAGCAGCTTAGAGTCCGGTCTGGAAGCTTTCTTT.